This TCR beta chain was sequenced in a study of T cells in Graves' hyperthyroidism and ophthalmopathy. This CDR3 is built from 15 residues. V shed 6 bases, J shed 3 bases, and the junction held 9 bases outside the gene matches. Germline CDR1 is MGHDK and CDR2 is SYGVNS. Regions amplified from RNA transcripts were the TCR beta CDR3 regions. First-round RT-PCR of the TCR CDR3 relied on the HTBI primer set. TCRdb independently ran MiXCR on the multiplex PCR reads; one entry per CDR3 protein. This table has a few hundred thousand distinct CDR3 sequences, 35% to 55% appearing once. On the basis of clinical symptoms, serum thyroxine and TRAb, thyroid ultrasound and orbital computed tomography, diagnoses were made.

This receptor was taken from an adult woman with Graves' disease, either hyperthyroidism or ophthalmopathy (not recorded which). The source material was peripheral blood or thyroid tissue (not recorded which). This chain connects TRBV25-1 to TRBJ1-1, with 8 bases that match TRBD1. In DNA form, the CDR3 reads TGTGCCAGCAGAAGGACAGGGCCCGTGGACACTGAAGCTTTCTTT. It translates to CASRRTGPVDTEAFF. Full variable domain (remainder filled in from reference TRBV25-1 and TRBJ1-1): EADIYQTPRYLVIGTGKKITLECSQTMGHDKMYWYQQDPGMELHLIHYSYGVNSTEKGDLSSESTVSRIRTEHFPLTLESARPSHTSQYLCASRRTGPVDTEAFFGQGTRLTVV.